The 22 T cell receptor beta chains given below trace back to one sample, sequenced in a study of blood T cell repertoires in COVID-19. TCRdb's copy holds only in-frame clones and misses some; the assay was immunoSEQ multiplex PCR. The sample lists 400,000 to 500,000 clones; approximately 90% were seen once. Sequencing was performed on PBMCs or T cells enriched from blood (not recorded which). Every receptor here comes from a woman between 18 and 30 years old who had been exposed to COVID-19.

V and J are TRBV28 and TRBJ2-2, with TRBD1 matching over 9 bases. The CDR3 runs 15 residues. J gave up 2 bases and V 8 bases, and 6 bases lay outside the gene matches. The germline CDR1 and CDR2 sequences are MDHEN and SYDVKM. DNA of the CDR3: TGTGCCAGCCAGGGGGACAGGGTCAACACCGGGGAGCTGTTTTTT. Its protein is CASQGDRVNTGELFF.

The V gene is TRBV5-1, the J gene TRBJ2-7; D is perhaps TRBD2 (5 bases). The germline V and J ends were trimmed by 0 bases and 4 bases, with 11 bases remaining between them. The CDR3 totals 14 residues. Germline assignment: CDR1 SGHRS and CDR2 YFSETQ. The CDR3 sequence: CASSLEAGEYEQYF. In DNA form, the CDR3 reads TGCGCCAGCAGCTTGGAGGCTGGGGAGTACGAGCAGTACTTC.

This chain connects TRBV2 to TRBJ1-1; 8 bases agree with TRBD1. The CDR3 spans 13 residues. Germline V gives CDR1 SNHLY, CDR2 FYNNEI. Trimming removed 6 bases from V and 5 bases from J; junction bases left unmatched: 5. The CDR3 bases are TGTGCCAGCAGAGGACAGGGCTTAACTGAAGCTTTCTTT. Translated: CASRGQGLTEAFF. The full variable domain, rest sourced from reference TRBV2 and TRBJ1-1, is EPEVTQTPSHQVTQMGQEVILRCVPISNHLYFYWYRQILGQKVEFLVSFYNNEISEKSEIFDDQFSVERPDGSNFTLKIRSTKLEDSAMYFCASRGQGLTEAFFGQGTRLTVV.

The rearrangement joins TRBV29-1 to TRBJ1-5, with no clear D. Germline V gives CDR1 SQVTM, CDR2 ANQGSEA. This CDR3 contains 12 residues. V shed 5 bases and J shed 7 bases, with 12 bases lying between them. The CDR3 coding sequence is TGCAGCGTTTCCGGGGTGGGCCAGCCCCAGCATTTT. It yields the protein CSVSGVGQPQHF.

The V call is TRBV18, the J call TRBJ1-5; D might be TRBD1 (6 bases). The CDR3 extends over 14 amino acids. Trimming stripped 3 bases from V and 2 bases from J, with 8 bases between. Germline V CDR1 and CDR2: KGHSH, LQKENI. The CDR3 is CASSPNRGNQPQHF. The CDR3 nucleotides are TGTGCCAGCTCACCGAACAGGGGCAATCAGCCCCAGCATTTT.

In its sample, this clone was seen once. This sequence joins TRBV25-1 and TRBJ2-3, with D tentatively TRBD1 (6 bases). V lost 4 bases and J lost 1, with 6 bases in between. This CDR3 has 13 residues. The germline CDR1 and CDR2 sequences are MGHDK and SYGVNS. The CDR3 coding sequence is TGTGCCAGCAGTGCAGGGGGCACAGATACGCAGTATTTT. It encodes CASSAGGTDTQYF.

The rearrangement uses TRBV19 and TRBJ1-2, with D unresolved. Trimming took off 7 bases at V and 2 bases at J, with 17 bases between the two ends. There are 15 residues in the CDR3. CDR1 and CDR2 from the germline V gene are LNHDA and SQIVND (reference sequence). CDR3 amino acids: CASNSPGTGNYGYTF. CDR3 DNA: TGTGCCAGTAACTCGCCTGGCACGGGAAACTATGGCTACACCTTC.

The CDR3, as DNA: TGTGCCAGCCAACCGGGACACTACAATGAGCAGTTCTTC. Encoded protein: CASQPGHYNEQFF. The chain recombines TRBV2 with TRBJ2-1, with a weak D call TRBD1 (6 bases). Trimming pared 8 bases from V and 3 bases from J, leaving 11 bases between. This CDR3 region has 13 residues. CDR1 is SNHLY, CDR2 FYNNEI, per germline. The full variable domain, with the rest looked up from reference TRBV2 and TRBJ2-1, is EPEVTQTPSHQVTQMGQEVILRCVPISNHLYFYWYRQILGQKVEFLVSFYNNEISEKSEIFDDQFSVERPDGSNFTLKIRSTKLEDSAMYFCASQPGHYNEQFFGPGTRLTVL.

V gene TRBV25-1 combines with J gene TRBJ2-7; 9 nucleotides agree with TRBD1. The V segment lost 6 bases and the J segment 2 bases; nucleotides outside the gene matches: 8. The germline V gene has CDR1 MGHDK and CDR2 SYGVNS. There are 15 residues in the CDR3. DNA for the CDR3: TGTGCCAGCAGAGGTACCGGGACAGGGACCTACGAGCAGTACTTC. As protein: CASRGTGTGTYEQYF.

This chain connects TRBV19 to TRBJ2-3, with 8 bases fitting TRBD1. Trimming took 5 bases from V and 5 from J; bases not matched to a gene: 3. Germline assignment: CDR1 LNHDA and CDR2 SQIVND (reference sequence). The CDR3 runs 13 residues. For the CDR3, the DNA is TGTGCCAGTAGTGACAGGGGAGGAGATACGCAGTATTTT. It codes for CASSDRGGDTQYF.

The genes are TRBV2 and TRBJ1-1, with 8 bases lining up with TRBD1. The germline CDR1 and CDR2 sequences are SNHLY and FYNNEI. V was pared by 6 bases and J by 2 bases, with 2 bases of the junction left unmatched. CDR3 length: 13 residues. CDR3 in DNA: TGTGCCAGCAGGGACAGGGTCAACACTGAAGCTTTCTTT. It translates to CASRDRVNTEAFF.

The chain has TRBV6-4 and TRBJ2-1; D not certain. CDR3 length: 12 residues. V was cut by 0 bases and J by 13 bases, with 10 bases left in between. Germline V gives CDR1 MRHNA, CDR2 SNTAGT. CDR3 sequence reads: CASSDSRKTQFF. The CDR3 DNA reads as TGTGCCAGCAGTGACTCAAGAAAGACACAGTTCTTC.

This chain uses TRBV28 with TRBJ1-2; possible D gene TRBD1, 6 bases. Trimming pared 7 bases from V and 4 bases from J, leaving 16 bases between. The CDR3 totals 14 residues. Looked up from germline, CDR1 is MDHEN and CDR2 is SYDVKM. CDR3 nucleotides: TGTGCCAGCATTGGAGGGGGGGCCGGCTATGGCTACACCTTC. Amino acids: CASIGGGAGYGYTF.

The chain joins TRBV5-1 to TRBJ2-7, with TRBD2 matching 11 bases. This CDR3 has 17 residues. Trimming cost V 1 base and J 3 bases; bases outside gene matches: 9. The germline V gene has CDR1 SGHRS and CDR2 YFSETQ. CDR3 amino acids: CASSLSSGGRLIYEQYF. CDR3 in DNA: TGCGCCAGCAGCTTGTCTAGCGGGGGGAGATTGATCTACGAGCAGTACTTC. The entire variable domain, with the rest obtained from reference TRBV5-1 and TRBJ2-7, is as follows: KAGVTQTPRYLIKTRGQQVTLSCSPISGHRSVSWYQQTPGQGLQFLFEYFSETQRNKGNFPGRFSGRQFSNSRSEMNVSTLELGDSALYLCASSLSSGGRLIYEQYFGPGTRLTVT.

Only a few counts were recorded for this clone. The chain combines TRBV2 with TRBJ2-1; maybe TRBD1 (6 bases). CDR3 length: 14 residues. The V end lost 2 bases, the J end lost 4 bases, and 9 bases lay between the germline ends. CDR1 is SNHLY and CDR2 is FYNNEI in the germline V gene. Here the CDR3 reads CASSESQGYNEQFF. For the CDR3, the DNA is TGTGCCAGCAGTGAAAGTCAGGGGTACAATGAGCAGTTCTTC.

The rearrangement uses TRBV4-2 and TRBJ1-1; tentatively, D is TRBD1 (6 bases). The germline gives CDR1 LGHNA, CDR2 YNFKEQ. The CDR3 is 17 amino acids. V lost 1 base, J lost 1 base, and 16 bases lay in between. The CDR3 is CASSQAKTGTRNTEAFF. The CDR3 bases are TGTGCCAGCAGCCAAGCCAAAACCGGGACACGGAACACTGAAGCTTTCTTT.

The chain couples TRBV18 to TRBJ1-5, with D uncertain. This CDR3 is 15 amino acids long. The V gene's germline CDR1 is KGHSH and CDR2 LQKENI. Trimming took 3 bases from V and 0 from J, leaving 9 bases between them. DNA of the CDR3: TGTGCCAGCTCACCTAGTACTAATAGCAATCAGCCCCAGCATTTT. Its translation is CASSPSTNSNQPQHF.

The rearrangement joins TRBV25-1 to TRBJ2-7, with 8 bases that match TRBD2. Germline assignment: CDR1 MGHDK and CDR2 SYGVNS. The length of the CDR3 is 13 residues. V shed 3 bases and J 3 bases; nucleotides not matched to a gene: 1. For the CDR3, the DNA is TGTGCCAGCAGTGACGGGGGGGGCTACGAGCAGTACTTC. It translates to CASSDGGGYEQYF.

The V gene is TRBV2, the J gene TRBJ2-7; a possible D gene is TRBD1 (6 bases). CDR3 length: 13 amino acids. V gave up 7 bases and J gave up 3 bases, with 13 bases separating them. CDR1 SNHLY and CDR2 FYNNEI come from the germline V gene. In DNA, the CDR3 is TGTGCCAGCACGAGGGGGAATGACTACGAGCAGTACTTC. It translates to CASTRGNDYEQYF.

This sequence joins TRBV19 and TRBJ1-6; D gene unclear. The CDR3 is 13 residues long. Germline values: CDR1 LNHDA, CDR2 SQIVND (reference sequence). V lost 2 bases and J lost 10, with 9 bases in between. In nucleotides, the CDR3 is TGTGCCAGTAGTATAACGGGGTTATCACCCCTCCACTTT. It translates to CASSITGLSPLHF.

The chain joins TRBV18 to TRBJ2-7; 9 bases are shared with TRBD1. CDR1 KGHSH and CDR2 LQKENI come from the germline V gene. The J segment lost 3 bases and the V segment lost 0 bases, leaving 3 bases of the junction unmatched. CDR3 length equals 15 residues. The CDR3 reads CASSPPGTGNYEQYF. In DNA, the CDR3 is TGTGCCAGCTCACCACCCGGGACAGGGAACTACGAGCAGTACTTC.

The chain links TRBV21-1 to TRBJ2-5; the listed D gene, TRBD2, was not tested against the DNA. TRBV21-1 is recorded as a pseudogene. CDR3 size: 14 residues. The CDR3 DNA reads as TGTGCCAGCGATATAGCGGGAGGGGGGGAGACCCAGTACTTC. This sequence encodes CASDIAGGGETQYF.